What follows describes a single TCR beta chain. What it binds is unknown. Given the absence of the conserved phenylalanine or tryptophan at the CDR3 end, a read error is likely. Built from TCR beta cDNA, the libraries had unique molecular identifiers in them. MiXCR, applied by TCRdb to the PCR reads, yields one record per CDR3 protein. The sample consists of 650,000 to 900,000 distinct CDR3 sequences, around 45% of them appearing once. The CDR3 contains 16 residues. Per germline, CDR1 GTSNPN and CDR2 SVGIG (reference sequence). Trimming shortened V by 8 bases and J by 3 bases, and 23 bases separated the two germline ends. This entry comes from a study of post-analysis software for immune sequencing data. Regarding the study as a whole: About 5 TRBV segments were significantly more frequent in patients than in controls. TRBV5-6, TRBV5-1 and TRBV20-1 were among these segments.

The J gene is TRBJ2-1, the V gene TRBV30, with D perhaps matching TRBD2 (6 bases). Sample: blood. The source of this sequence is a girl under 18 with multiple sclerosis. The CDR3 DNA is TGTGCCGGATCCCCCGCTGGTAGCGGATACTACAATGAGCAGTTCGTC. This gives the protein CAGSPAGSGYYNEQFV.